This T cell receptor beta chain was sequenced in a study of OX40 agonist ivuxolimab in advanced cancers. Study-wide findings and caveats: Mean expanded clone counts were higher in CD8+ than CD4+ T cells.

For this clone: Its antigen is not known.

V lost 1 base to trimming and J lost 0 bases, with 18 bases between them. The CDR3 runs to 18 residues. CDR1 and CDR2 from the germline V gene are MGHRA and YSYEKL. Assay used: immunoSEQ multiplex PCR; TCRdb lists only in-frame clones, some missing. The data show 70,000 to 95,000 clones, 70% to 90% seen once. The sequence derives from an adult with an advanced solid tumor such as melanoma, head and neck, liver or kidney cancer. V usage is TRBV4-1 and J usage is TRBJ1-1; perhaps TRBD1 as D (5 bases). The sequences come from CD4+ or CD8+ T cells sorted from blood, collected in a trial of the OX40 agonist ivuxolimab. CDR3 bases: TGCGCCAGCAGCCAAGTGGACATGGGATTCTCCATGAACACTGAAGCTTTCTTT. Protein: CASSQVDMGFSMNTEAFF.